What follows is one T cell receptor (beta chain) and its context. Its antigen is unidentified. The PCR made use of 60 Vbeta and 13 Jbeta primers. Produced via immunoSEQ multiplex PCR; TCRdb's table is partial and in-frame only. The profile covers approximately 160,000 clones, with 68% appearing a single time and around 3% taken by the ten largest. The source of the sample is a study of cytomegalovirus exposure and HLA in healthy donors. General study findings and limits: In a later analysis, specific HLA alleles were associated with 15,000 to 20,000 TCR beta sequences at a 0.05 false discovery rate. The listing of 150 to 200 TCR beta chains classed them as cytomegalovirus-associated.

Germline CDR1 and CDR2: LNHDA and SQIVND (reference sequence). CDR3 length: 16 amino acids. The V and J ends lost 4 bases and 0 bases, in that order; junction bases with no gene match: 4. This sequence was found in a woman aged 35 to 49 in good health and CMV-seropositive. Material for sequencing was PBMCs. The rearrangement links TRBV19 to TRBJ2-1; 9 nucleotides align to TRBD2. CDR3 loop: CASSTLAGSSYNEQFF. The CDR3 DNA sequence: TGTGCCAGTAGTACCCTAGCGGGAAGCTCCTACAATGAGCAGTTCTTC.